The 23 T cell receptor beta chains presented below share a single source sample, sequenced in a study of T-cell memory formation after mild COVID-19. MiXCR, applied by TCRdb to the 5' RACE reads, yields one record per CDR3 protein. This table has roughly 190,000 distinct CDR3 sequences, around 16% appearing once. The sample taken for sequencing was PBMCs or a T cell subset sorted from them (not recorded which). The source is an adult woman who had mild COVID-19 (a few samples of this study predate the infection). Cell type and time point are not known.

This chain joins TRBV24-1 and TRBJ2-1; D not resolved. The V gene lost 3 bases and the J gene lost 6 bases, with 11 bases spanning the gap. The length of the CDR3 is 14 residues. Per germline, CDR1 KGHDR and CDR2 SFDVKD. The DNA for the CDR3 is TGTGCCACCAGTGATCCCACTAAGCTCAATGAGCAGTTCTTC. It encodes CATSDPTKLNEQFF.

This chain joins TRBV6-1 and TRBJ2-5; TRBD1 or TRBD2 may be the D gene (5 bases each). The length of the CDR3 is 13 residues. Trimming left V 6 bases short and J 3 bases short, with 11 bases between. Germline loops: CDR1 MNHNS, CDR2 SASEGT. The CDR3 spells CASRVGEKETQYF. The CDR3 DNA sequence: TGTGCCAGCAGGGTGGGGGAGAAAGAGACCCAGTACTTC.

This chain connects TRBV6-5 to TRBJ2-1, with a weak D call TRBD2 (6 bases). V shed 0 bases and J shed 11 bases, with 17 bases lying between them. CDR1 is MNHEY, CDR2 SVGAGI, per germline. The CDR3 runs to 15 residues. In nucleotides, the CDR3 is TGTGCCAGCAGTTACTCGGGGGGATTGGGATTTAAGCAGTTCTTC. It translates to CASSYSGGLGFKQFF.

The rearrangement links TRBV7-9 to TRBJ2-3, with 8 bases aligning to TRBD1. Trimming took 4 bases from V and 14 from J; bases not matched to a gene: 11. This CDR3 has 13 amino acids. Germline CDR1 is SEHNR and CDR2 is FQNEAQ (reference sequence). The CDR3 loop is CASSYTGTGRGYF. CDR3 DNA sequence: TGTGCCAGCAGCTATACCGGGACAGGCCGGGGGTATTTT.

The CDR3 DNA reads TGTGCCAGTAGTACGTGGTGGACAGGACAAATCTACGAGCAGTACTTC. Residues: CASSTWWTGQIYEQYF. V is TRBV19 and J is TRBJ2-7, with TRBD1 identical over 7 bases. The CDR3 contains 16 residues. The germline CDR1 and CDR2 sequences are LNHDA and SQIVND (reference sequence). J gave up 3 bases and V 4 bases, and 12 bases lay outside the gene matches.

This clonotype was seen more than once but under ten times. The chain combines TRBV30 with TRBJ2-7, with D hard to call. Trimming cost V 0 bases and J 3 bases, with 6 bases left between them. Germline CDR1 reads GTSNPN; CDR2 reads SVGIG (reference sequence). CDR3 length equals 12 residues. CDR3 residues: CAWSVSVYEQYF. The CDR3, as DNA: TGTGCCTGGAGTGTATCTGTCTACGAGCAGTACTTC.

Ten or more counts support this clonotype. The chain employs TRBV4-1 and TRBJ2-1; D unclear. V lost 0 bases and J 2 bases, leaving 11 bases between the germline ends. Germline CDR1 MGHRA, CDR2 YSYEKL. This CDR3 has 16 amino acids. The CDR3 reads CASSQEKGRTYNEQFF. The CDR3, as DNA: TGCGCCAGCAGCCAAGAAAAGGGCAGAACCTACAATGAGCAGTTCTTC.

The chain joins TRBV20-1 to TRBJ1-5; D is ambiguous. Trimming stripped 0 bases from V and 9 bases from J, with 9 bases between. Germline V gene sequence: CDR1 DFQATT, CDR2 SNEGSKA (reference sequence). This CDR3 is 12 amino acids long. CDR3 region: CSARDDEGPQHF. In nucleotides, the CDR3 is TGCAGTGCTAGAGACGACGAGGGGCCCCAGCATTTT.

This clonotype was counted between two and nine times. The chain links TRBV12-3 or TRBV12-4 to TRBJ1-1; 9 bases align to TRBD1. The CDR3 length is 13 residues. After removal of 10 bases from V and 5 bases from J, the junction contained 8 bases not matched to a gene. The CDR3 sequence: CATNRGRVTEAFF. Written as DNA, the CDR3 is TGTGCCACCAACAGGGGGCGCGTTACTGAAGCTTTCTTT.

The chain is built from TRBV10-3 and TRBJ2-1; D ambiguous. With 5 bases removed from V and 6 bases from J, the gap between germline ends came to 8 bases. The length of the CDR3 is 12 residues. Looked up from germline, CDR1 is ENHRY and CDR2 is SYGVKD. The CDR3 DNA follows: TGTGCCATCAGTATCACTACCAATGAGCAGTTCTTC. It yields the protein CAISITTNEQFF.

This clonotype appeared a few times. The rearrangement joins TRBV20-1 to TRBJ1-2; D unresolved. Germline CDR1 reads DFQATT; CDR2 reads SNEGSKA (reference sequence). CDR3 length equals 14 residues. V lost 4 bases and J lost 0, with 12 bases in between. CDR3 nucleotide sequence: TGCAGTGCTAAGCTAGGGATGGCTAACTATGGCTACACCTTC. Translating it yields CSAKLGMANYGYTF.

This CDR3 reads CASSPGRLAGFAEQFF. In DNA form, the CDR3 reads TGTGCCAGCAGCCCCGGGCGGCTAGCGGGGTTCGCTGAGCAGTTCTTC. The rearrangement joins TRBV3-1 to TRBJ2-1; 9 nucleotides agree with TRBD2. The V gene's germline CDR1 is LGHDT and CDR2 YNNKEL (reference sequence). The CDR3 contains 16 residues. With 4 bases clipped from V and 9 bases from J, the junction kept 13 bases outside the gene matches.

The chain has TRBV7-2 and TRBJ1-2; D is unclear. Germline V gives CDR1 SGHTA, CDR2 FQGNSA. Trimming cost V 1 base and J 5 bases, with 8 bases left between them. The CDR3 length is 13 residues. DNA of the CDR3: TGTGCCAGCAGCTTAGGGTCGGAGTATGGCTACACCTTC. Amino acids: CASSLGSEYGYTF.

The chain employs TRBV7-9 and TRBJ1-1; D gene unclear. V was clipped by 5 bases and J by 8 bases, with 12 bases between them. Germline V gene data show CDR1 as SEHNR and CDR2 as FQNEAQ (reference sequence). The CDR3 is 12 residues long. The CDR3 sequence: CASSGDGQEAFF. In DNA, the CDR3 is TGTGCCAGCAGCGGTGATGGGCAGGAAGCTTTCTTT. The whole variable domain, remainder taken from reference TRBV7-9 and TRBJ1-1, is DTGVSQNPRHKITKRGQNVTFRCDPISEHNRLYWYRQTLGQGPEFLTYFQNEAQLEKSRLLSDRFSAERPKGSFSTLEIQRTEQGDSAMYLCASSGDGQEAFFGQGTRLTVV.

This clonotype was recorded at least ten times. CDR3 DNA: TGCGCCAGCAGCTTGGCCGGTGAGCAGTACTTC. Its protein is CASSLAGEQYF. V usage is TRBV5-1 and J usage is TRBJ2-7; no definite D call. The CDR3 length is 11 residues. The germline V gene encodes CDR1 SGHRS and CDR2 YFSETQ. The ends were cut back, 0 bases at V and 7 bases at J, with 5 bases in the middle.

This clonotype occurred a few times. The gene calls are TRBV18 and TRBJ2-7; a weak D match, TRBD1 (5 bases). Trimming took 2 bases from V and 0 from J, leaving 8 bases between them. Germline loops: CDR1 KGHSH, CDR2 LQKENI. The CDR3 loop spans 14 amino acids. The CDR3 loop reads CASSPGAASYEQYF. CDR3 DNA: TGTGCCAGCTCACCAGGGGCGGCCTCCTACGAGCAGTACTTC.

This clonotype was picked up a small number of times. The chain recombines TRBV10-3 with TRBJ2-7; TRBD2 might be the D (6 bases). V was trimmed by 4 bases and J by 0 bases, leaving 10 bases between them. The CDR3 has 14 residues. The germline V gene encodes CDR1 ENHRY and CDR2 SYGVKD. The CDR3 here is CAISAGTGSYEQYF. As DNA, the CDR3 is TGTGCCATCAGTGCCGGGACTGGCTCCTACGAGCAGTACTTC.

This chain connects TRBV7-2 to TRBJ2-5, with no clear D. Germline lookup yields CDR1 SGHTA and CDR2 FQGNSA. The V end lost 6 bases, the J end lost 2 bases, and 10 bases lay between the germline ends. The CDR3 totals 13 residues. The CDR3 DNA reads TGTGCCAGCAGGAGAGCCAGTCAAGAGACCCAGTACTTC. Translated, it gives CASRRASQETQYF.

The V call is TRBV5-1, the J call TRBJ2-7, with D tentatively TRBD1 (5 bases). The CDR3 sequence is 13 residues long. Trimming stripped 4 bases from V and 4 bases from J, with 12 bases between. CDR1 SGHRS and CDR2 YFSETQ come from the germline V gene. CDR3 amino acids: CASSLYAGYEQYF. The DNA of the CDR3 is TGCGCCAGCAGCCTATATGCAGGGTACGAGCAGTACTTC. The whole variable domain, remainder taken from reference TRBV5-1 and TRBJ2-7, is KAGVTQTPRYLIKTRGQQVTLSCSPISGHRSVSWYQQTPGQGLQFLFEYFSETQRNKGNFPGRFSGRQFSNSRSEMNVSTLELGDSALYLCASSLYAGYEQYFGPGTRLTVT.

This clonotype was seen only a few times. V is TRBV27 and J is TRBJ2-6; 8 nucleotides match TRBD1. V lost 6 bases and J lost 2; bases outside the gene matches: 9. Germline-derived CDR1 and CDR2 are MNHEY and SMNVEV (reference sequence). This CDR3 region has 17 residues. CDR3 sequence (DNA): TGTGCCAGCAGCCCCCGGGACAGGCCCCCTGGGGCCAACGTCCTGACTTTC. Translation: CASSPRDRPPGANVLTF.

There are a few counts of this clonotype. The chain couples TRBV6-5 to TRBJ1-5; tentative D call: TRBD1 (5 bases). The CDR3 length is 14 residues. Germline V gene sequence: CDR1 MNHEY, CDR2 SVGAGI. Trimming cost V 7 bases and J 5 bases, with 15 bases left between them. CDR3 sequence (DNA): TGTGCCAGCATGCCCCGGGACCGGGATCAGCCCCAGCATTTT. This encodes CASMPRDRDQPQHF.

The rearrangement joins TRBV7-9 to TRBJ1-5, with D perhaps TRBD1 (5 bases). Trimming removed 2 bases at V and 1 base at J, with 9 bases between. This CDR3 comprises 15 residues. From germline, CDR1 is SEHNR and CDR2 FQNEAQ (reference sequence). DNA for the CDR3: TGTGCCAGCAGCTTATTCGCAGGGAGCAATCAGCCCCAGCATTTT. Amino acids: CASSLFAGSNQPQHF.

As regards this clonotype: One end of the junction is discordant with germline, which a read error may explain. The CDR3 loop reads CASSDSRREQYF. As DNA, the CDR3 is TGTGCCAGCAGTGACTCCCGACGGGAGCAGTACTTC. The V gene is TRBV6-2 or TRBV6-3, the J gene TRBJ2-7; no clear D gene. Germline CDR1 is MNHEY and CDR2 is SVGEGT. This CDR3 region has 12 residues.